One and the same sample provided the 24 T cell receptor beta chains below, sequenced in a study of cytomegalovirus exposure and HLA in healthy donors. With 60 Vbeta and 13 Jbeta primers, the PCR was carried out. Sequencing used immunoSEQ multiplex PCR; TCRdb keeps in-frame clones, though not all of them. Of 100,000 to 150,000 clones listed, around 82% are singletons. Sequences were obtained from PBMCs. All receptors derive from a woman between 40 and 50 years old in good health and CMV-seropositive.

This clone was observed a handful of times. J is TRBJ2-7 and V is TRBV4-1, with D maybe TRBD2 (6 bases). V gave up 2 bases and J gave up 1 base, with 9 bases separating them. Germline loops: CDR1 MGHRA, CDR2 YSYEKL. The CDR3 length is 14 residues. The CDR3 bases are TGCGCCAGCAGCCAACTTGGAGGGTCCTACGAGCAGTACTTC. Translating gives CASSQLGGSYEQYF.

Details on this clone: A read error may account for a junction end that differs from germline. J is TRBJ2-1 and V is TRBV4-3; 9 bases are a match to TRBD2. Germline CDR1 LGHNA, CDR2 YSLEER. The CDR3 is made up of 16 amino acids. In nucleotides, the CDR3 is TGCGCCAGCAGCCAAGATGGGACTAGCTCCGACAATGAGCAGTTCTTC. This codes for CASSQDGTSSDNEQFF.

The genes are TRBV19 and TRBJ1-2, with 8 nucleotides matching TRBD1. This CDR3 region has 12 residues. Trimming cost V 8 bases and J 6 bases; bases outside gene matches: 5. Germline V gene lookup returns CDR1 LNHDA and CDR2 SQIVND (reference sequence). CDR3 bases: TGTGCCAGTGTAGGACAGGGCCATGGCTACACCTTC. Translated: CASVGQGHGYTF.

This clone was counted once. The chain couples TRBV14 to TRBJ2-2, with D perhaps matching TRBD2 (6 bases). CDR1 SGHDN and CDR2 FVKESK come from the germline V gene. The CDR3 contains 18 residues. V dropped 4 bases and J dropped 2 bases, with 20 bases sitting between them. DNA of the CDR3: TGTGCCAGCAGCCTTTTGAGACTGGGGGGAAGAAACACCGGGGAGCTGTTTTTT. Translation: CASSLLRLGGRNTGELFF.

This clone was counted a single time. V is TRBV5-1 and J is TRBJ2-2; TRBD2 is a possible D gene (6 bases). With 7 bases removed from V and 1 base from J, the gap between germline ends came to 8 bases. There are 13 residues in the CDR3. In germline, CDR1 is SGHRS, CDR2 YFSETQ. The CDR3 DNA reads TGCGCCAGCGCGGGACGGAACACCGGGGAGCTGTTTTTT. Protein sequence: CASAGRNTGELFF.

The chain joins TRBV11-2 to TRBJ2-7; no reliable D call. The V and J ends lost 2 bases and 2 bases respectively, with 10 bases between them. Germline V lookup: CDR1 SGHAT, CDR2 FQNNGV. This CDR3 contains 14 residues. The CDR3 DNA sequence: TGTGCCAGCAGCTTACCGCGCTTTCCCTACGAGCAGTACTTC. This gives the protein CASSLPRFPYEQYF.

Concerning this clone itself: The junction departs from the called germline gene at one end, perhaps through a read error. The V call is TRBV7-7, the J call TRBJ1-4; no clear D gene. CDR3 length: 13 residues. In germline, CDR1 is SSHAT, CDR2 FNYEAQ (reference sequence). The CDR3 reads CASSWRRGEKLFF. The CDR3 bases are TGTGCTAGCAGCTGGAGGCGAGGAGAAAAACTGTTTTTT. Together with reference TRBV7-7 and TRBJ1-4, the CDR3 gives the full variable domain: GAGVSQSPRYKVTKRGQDVTLRCDPISSHATLYWYQQALGQGPEFLTYFNYEAQPDKSGLPSDRFSAERPEGSISTLTIQRTEQRDSAMYRCASSWRRGEKLFFGSGTQLSVL.

The chain joins TRBV4-3 to TRBJ1-2; D not certain. Germline V gene lookup returns CDR1 LGHNA and CDR2 YSLEER. The CDR3 covers 15 residues. Trimming removed 4 bases from V and 3 bases from J, with 15 bases in between. The CDR3: CASSLIGFSHYGYTF. CDR3 in DNA: TGCGCCAGCAGCCTCATTGGCTTTTCCCACTATGGCTACACCTTC.

About this clone: The sample carries other DNA sequences with the same CDR3. The J gene is TRBJ2-7, the V gene TRBV9; D is undetermined. V lost 0 bases, J lost 4 bases, and 8 bases lay in between. The CDR3 has 13 amino acids. Germline lookup yields CDR1 SGDLS and CDR2 YYNGEE. CDR3 residues: CASSVGAGYEQYF. The CDR3 nucleotides are TGTGCCAGCAGCGTAGGGGCTGGGTACGAGCAGTACTTC. Drawing the rest from reference TRBV9 and TRBJ2-7, the complete variable domain is DSGVTQTPKHLITATGQRVTLRCSPRSGDLSVYWYQQSLDQGLQFLIQYYNGEERAKGNILERFSAQQFPDLHSELNLSSLELGDSALYFCASSVGAGYEQYFGPGTRLTVT.

The gene calls are TRBV27 and TRBJ2-7; D perhaps matches TRBD2 (7 bases). V lost 5 bases to trimming and J lost 3 bases, with 17 bases between them. There are 15 residues in the CDR3. Germline CDR1 is MNHEY and CDR2 is SMNVEV (reference sequence). The CDR3 loop is CASSNPGEGDYEQYF. For the CDR3, the DNA is TGTGCCAGCAGTAACCCGGGGGAGGGGGACTACGAGCAGTACTTC.

This chain links TRBV18 with TRBJ2-6, with D maybe TRBD1 (5 bases). The CDR3 spans 17 residues. V gave up 1 base and J gave up 3 bases, with 13 bases separating them. The germline gives CDR1 KGHSH, CDR2 LQKENI. The chain's CDR3 is CASSPLSQGYGANVLTF. In DNA, the CDR3 is TGTGCCAGCTCACCACTTAGTCAGGGCTATGGGGCCAACGTCCTGACTTTC.

V usage is TRBV10-2 and J usage is TRBJ2-1; TRBD2 matches at 11 bases. Germline V gives CDR1 WSHSY, CDR2 SAAADI. The J segment lost 7 bases and the V segment lost 7 bases, leaving 9 bases of the junction unmatched. The CDR3 loop spans 15 amino acids. The CDR3 protein is CASTTSGSIGNEQFF. As DNA, the CDR3 is TGCGCCAGCACCACTAGCGGGAGCATTGGGAATGAGCAGTTCTTC.

V gene TRBV4-2 combines with J gene TRBJ2-7; 9 bases match TRBD2. Germline V lookup: CDR1 LGHNA, CDR2 YNFKEQ. The CDR3 length is 17 residues. The J segment lost 4 bases and the V segment lost 2 bases, leaving 12 bases of the junction unmatched. The chain's CDR3 is CASSQPTRSGRTYEQYF. CDR3 DNA sequence: TGTGCCAGCAGCCAACCCACACGTAGCGGGAGAACATACGAGCAGTACTTC.

With regard to this clone: An end of the junction does not agree with germline; a read error may underlie this. V usage is TRBV15 and J usage is TRBJ2-7; tentatively, D is TRBD1 (6 bases). Per germline, CDR1 LNHNV and CDR2 YYDKDF (reference sequence). The CDR3 has 11 amino acids. The CDR3 nucleotides read TGTGCCACAATGGCCGGGACACCTCCATTCTTC. It yields the protein CATMAGTPPFF. Looking up the rest from reference TRBV15 and TRBJ2-7 gives the full variable domain: DAMVIQNPRYQVTQFGKPVTLSCSQTLNHNVMYWYQQKSSQAPKLLFHYYDKDFNNEADTPDNFQSRRPNTSFCFLDIRSPGLGDTAMYLCATMAGTPPFFGPGTRLTVT.

The genes are TRBV4-1 and TRBJ2-7, with TRBD2 as a possible D gene (6 bases). This CDR3 comprises 15 residues. Germline V gives CDR1 MGHRA, CDR2 YSYEKL. Trimming removed 2 bases from V and 0 bases from J, with 11 bases in between. In DNA form, the CDR3 reads TGCGCCAGCAGCCAACTAGCGATTAACTCCTACGAGCAGTACTTC. Translated, it gives CASSQLAINSYEQYF.

This chain uses TRBV30 with TRBJ2-1; D perhaps matches TRBD2 (6 bases). Trimming cost V 3 bases and J 7 bases, with 16 bases left between them. CDR1 is GTSNPN and CDR2 is SVGIG in the germline V gene (reference sequence). The CDR3 consists of 14 residues. CDR3 coding DNA: TGTGCCTGGAGACAAGGGACTCCCGGAAATGAGCAGTTCTTC. This encodes CAWRQGTPGNEQFF.

This clone has only a few counts. V is TRBV7-8 and J is TRBJ2-7, with TRBD2 matching over 8 bases. This CDR3 comprises 14 residues. Trimming removed 6 bases from V and 4 bases from J; junction bases left unmatched: 8. CDR1 is SGHVS, CDR2 FQNEAQ, per germline. In DNA, the CDR3 is TGTGCCAGCAGTTCGAGGACTAGCTGGTACGAGCAGTACTTC. Protein: CASSSRTSWYEQYF.

The chain has TRBV7-2 and TRBJ1-2; 7 bases are shared with TRBD1. The CDR3 loop spans 14 amino acids. CDR1 and CDR2 from the germline V gene are SGHTA and FQGNSA. V lost 4 bases, J lost 8 bases, and 10 bases stayed unmatched. DNA for the CDR3: TGTGCCAGCAGCTACTCGGACAGGCAGGGGGGCTACACCTTC. This codes for CASSYSDRQGGYTF.

V is TRBV7-2 and J is TRBJ1-2; TRBD1 matches at 8 bases. This CDR3 has 14 amino acids. The germline V gene encodes CDR1 SGHTA and CDR2 FQGNSA. V shed 5 bases and J 8 bases; nucleotides not matched to a gene: 10. The CDR3 spells CASSQKRQGPGYTF. DNA for the CDR3: TGTGCCAGCAGCCAAAAAAGACAGGGGCCCGGCTACACCTTC.

CDR3 in amino acids: CASSLQGDTEAFF. The CDR3 DNA reads as TGCGCCAGCAGCTTGCAGGGGGACACTGAAGCTTTCTTT. The V call is TRBV5-1, the J call TRBJ1-1; TRBD1 agrees at 7 bases. CDR1 and CDR2 from the germline V gene are SGHRS and YFSETQ. After removal of 1 base from V and 3 bases from J, the junction contained 0 bases not matched to a gene. The CDR3 runs 13 residues.

The chain couples TRBV5-6 to TRBJ1-5, with 8 positions matching TRBD1. Germline assignment: CDR1 SGHDT and CDR2 YYEEEE. With 2 bases clipped from V and 6 bases from J, the junction kept 4 bases outside the gene matches. The CDR3 extends over 14 amino acids. The CDR3 nucleotides read TGTGCCAGCAGCTTACAGGGGGATGGTCAGCCCCAGCATTTT. Encoded protein: CASSLQGDGQPQHF.

This sequence joins TRBV15 and TRBJ1-4, with 8 bases aligning to TRBD1. The germline CDR1 and CDR2 sequences are LNHNV and YYDKDF (reference sequence). With 5 bases clipped from V and 7 bases from J, the junction kept 6 bases outside the gene matches. The CDR3 length is 14 residues. This CDR3 reads CATSGDRGFEKLFF. The CDR3, as DNA: TGTGCCACCAGCGGCGACAGGGGTTTTGAAAAACTGTTTTTT.

V gene TRBV7-3 combines with J gene TRBJ1-1; TRBD1 might be the D (6 bases). The CDR3 sequence is 18 residues long. Deletions cut 1 base from V and 1 base from J, with 19 bases between. Germline CDR1 and CDR2: SGHTA and FQGTGA. CDR3 sequence: CASSLNPMTGEPNTEAFF. In DNA form, the CDR3 reads TGTGCCAGCAGCTTAAACCCGATGACAGGAGAACCGAACACTGAAGCTTTCTTT.

The chain is built from TRBV28 and TRBJ2-6; TRBD2 agrees at 14 bases. Per germline, CDR1 MDHEN and CDR2 SYDVKM. This CDR3 is built from 19 residues. V gave up 5 bases and J gave up 4 bases; unmatched junction bases: 10. This CDR3 reads CASSVPGLAGAVGANVLTF. Written as DNA, the CDR3 is TGTGCCAGCAGTGTCCCGGGACTAGCGGGAGCCGTCGGGGCCAACGTCCTGACTTTC.